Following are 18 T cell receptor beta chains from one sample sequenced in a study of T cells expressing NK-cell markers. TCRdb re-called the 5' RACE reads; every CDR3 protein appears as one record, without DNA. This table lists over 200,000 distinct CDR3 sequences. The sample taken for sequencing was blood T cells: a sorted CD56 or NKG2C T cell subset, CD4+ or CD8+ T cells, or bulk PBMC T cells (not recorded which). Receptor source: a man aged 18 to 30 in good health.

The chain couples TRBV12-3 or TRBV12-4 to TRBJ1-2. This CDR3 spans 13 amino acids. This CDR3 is CASSHDGVDGYTF.

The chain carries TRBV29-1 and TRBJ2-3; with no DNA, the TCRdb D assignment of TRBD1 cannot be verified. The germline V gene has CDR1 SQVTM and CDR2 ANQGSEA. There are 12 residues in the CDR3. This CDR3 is CSVTQGRATQYF.

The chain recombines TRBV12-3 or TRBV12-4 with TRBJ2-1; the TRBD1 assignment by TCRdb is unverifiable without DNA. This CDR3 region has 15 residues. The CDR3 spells CASRKTTGQYNEQFF.

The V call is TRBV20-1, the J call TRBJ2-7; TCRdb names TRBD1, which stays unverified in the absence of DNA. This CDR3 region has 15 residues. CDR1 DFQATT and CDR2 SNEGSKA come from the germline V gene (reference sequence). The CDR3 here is CSATETGTGGREQYF.

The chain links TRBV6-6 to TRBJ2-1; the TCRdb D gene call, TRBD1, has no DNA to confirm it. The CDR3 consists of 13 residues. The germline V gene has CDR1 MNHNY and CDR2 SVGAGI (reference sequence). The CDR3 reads CASRGPHGDEQFF.

The CDR3 region is CSVWDIGDTIYF. The rearrangement links TRBV29-1 to TRBJ1-3; TCRdb picks TRBD1, but there is no DNA to check that call. The CDR3 sequence is 12 residues long. Germline assignment: CDR1 SQVTM and CDR2 ANQGSEA.

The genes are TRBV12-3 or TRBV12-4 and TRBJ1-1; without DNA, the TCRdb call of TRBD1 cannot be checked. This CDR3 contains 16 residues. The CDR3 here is CASSRWTGGPNTEAFF.

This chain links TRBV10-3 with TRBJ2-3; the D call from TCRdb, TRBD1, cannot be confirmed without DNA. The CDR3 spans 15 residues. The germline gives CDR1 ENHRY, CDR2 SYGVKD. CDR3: CAITVQDRGTDTQYF.

CDR3 sequence: CSARGVDRGRDEQYF. The chain couples TRBV20-1 to TRBJ2-7; TCRdb indicates TRBD1, and absent DNA this call remains unverified. Germline assignment: CDR1 DFQATT and CDR2 SNEGSKA (reference sequence). The CDR3 spans 15 residues.

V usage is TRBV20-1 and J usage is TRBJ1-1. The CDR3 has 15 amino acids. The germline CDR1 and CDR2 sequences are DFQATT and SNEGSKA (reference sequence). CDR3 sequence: CSARVFRVQSTEAFF.

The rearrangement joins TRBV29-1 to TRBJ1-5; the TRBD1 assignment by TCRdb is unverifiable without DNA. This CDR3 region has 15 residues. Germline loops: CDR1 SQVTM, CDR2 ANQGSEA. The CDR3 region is CSVLYGTGAGLPQHF.

The CDR3 reads CASSRSNTGELFF. The chain couples TRBV6-1 to TRBJ2-2. CDR1 is MNHNS, CDR2 SASEGT, per germline. The CDR3 is made up of 13 amino acids.

CDR3 amino acids: CASSGGREASGSYEQYF. The chain combines TRBV7-9 with TRBJ2-7; TCRdb returns TRBD2, unconfirmable since there is no DNA. Germline V gene sequence: CDR1 SEHNR, CDR2 FQNEAQ (reference sequence). The CDR3 is 17 amino acids. Combining the CDR3 with reference TRBV7-9 and TRBJ2-7 gives the whole variable domain DTGVSQNPRHKITKRGQNVTFRCDPISEHNRLYWYRQTLGQGPEFLTYFQNEAQLEKSRLLSDRFSAERPKGSFSTLEIQRTEQGDSAMYLCASSGGREASGSYEQYFGPGTRLTVT.

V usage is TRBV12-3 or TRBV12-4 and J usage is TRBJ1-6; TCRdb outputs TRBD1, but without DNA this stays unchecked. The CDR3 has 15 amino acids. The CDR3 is CASTPSGQNNSPLHF.

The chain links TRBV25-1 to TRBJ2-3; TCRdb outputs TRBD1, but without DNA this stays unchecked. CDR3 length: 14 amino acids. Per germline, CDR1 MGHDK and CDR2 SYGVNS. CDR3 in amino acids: CASSEPGWVDTQYF.

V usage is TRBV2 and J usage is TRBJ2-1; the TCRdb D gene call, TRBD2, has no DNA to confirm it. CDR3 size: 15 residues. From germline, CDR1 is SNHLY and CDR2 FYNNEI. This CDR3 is CASRDGTRSFTEQFF. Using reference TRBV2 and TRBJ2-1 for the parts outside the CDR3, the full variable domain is EPEVTQTPSHQVTQMGQEVILRCVPISNHLYFYWYRQILGQKVEFLVSFYNNEISEKSEIFDDQFSVERPDGSNFTLKIRSTKLEDSAMYFCASRDGTRSFTEQFFGPGTRLTVL.

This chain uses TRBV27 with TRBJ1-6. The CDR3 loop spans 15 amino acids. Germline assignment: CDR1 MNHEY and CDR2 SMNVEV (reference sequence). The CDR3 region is CASMRGASYNSPLHF.

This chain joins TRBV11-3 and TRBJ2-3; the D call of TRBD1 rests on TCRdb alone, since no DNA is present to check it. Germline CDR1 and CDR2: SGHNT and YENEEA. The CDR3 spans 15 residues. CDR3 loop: CASSSGQGSTDTQYF.